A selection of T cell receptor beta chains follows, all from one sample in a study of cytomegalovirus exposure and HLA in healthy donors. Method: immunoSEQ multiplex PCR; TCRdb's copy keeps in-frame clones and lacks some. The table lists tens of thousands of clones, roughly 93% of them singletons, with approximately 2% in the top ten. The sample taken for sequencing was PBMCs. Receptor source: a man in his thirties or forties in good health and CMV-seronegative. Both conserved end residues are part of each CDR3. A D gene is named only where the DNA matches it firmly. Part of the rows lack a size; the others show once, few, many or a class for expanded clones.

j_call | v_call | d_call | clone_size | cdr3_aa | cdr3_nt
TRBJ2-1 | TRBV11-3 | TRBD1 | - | CASSLNPGGAGYNEQFF | TGTGCCAGCAGCTTGAACCCAGGGGGCGCGGGCTACAATGAGCAGTTCTTC
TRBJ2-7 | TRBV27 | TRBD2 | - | CASSLTSGSPEQYF | TGTGCCAGCAGTTTGACTAGCGGATCCCCCGAGCAGTACTTC
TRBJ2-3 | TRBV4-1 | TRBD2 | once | CASSQAFSGGGTDTQYF | TGCGCCAGCAGCCAAGCATTTTCGGGGGGAGGGACAGATACGCAGTATTTT
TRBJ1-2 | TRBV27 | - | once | CATRAQGGYGYTF | TGTGCCACTAGGGCCCAGGGAGGGTATGGCTACACCTTC
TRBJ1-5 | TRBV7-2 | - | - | CASSLQSGLTGRVNQPQHF | TGTGCCAGCAGCTTACAGTCCGGGTTAACAGGGAGAGTCAATCAGCCCCAGCATTTT
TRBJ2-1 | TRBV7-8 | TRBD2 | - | CASRGRVAGGDNNEQFF | TGTGCCAGCAGAGGTCGTGTAGCGGGGGGGGATAACAATGAGCAGTTCTTC
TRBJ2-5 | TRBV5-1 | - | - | CASSYQIRSQETQYF | TGCGCCAGCAGCTACCAGATTCGATCCCAAGAGACCCAGTACTTC
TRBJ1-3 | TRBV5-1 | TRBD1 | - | CASSSRQGLGSGNTIYF | TGCGCCAGCAGCTCCCGACAGGGCCTAGGGAGTGGAAACACCATATATTTT
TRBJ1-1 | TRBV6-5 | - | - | CASRMGRQFFTEAFF | TGTGCCAGCAGGATGGGGCGACAGTTCTTTACTGAGGCTTTCTTT
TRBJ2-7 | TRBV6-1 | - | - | CASSEERWYEQYF | TGTGCCAGCAGTGAAGAGAGGTGGTACGAGCAGTACTTC
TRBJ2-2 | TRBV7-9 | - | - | CASSPNTGELFF | TGTGCCAGCAGTCCAAACACCGGGGAGCTGTTTTTT
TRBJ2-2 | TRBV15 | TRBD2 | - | CATSRDGLAGIGELFF | TGTGCCACCAGCAGAGATGGACTAGCGGGAATCGGGGAGCTGTTTTTT
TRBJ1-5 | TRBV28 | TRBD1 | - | CASSQADRDSNQPQHF | TGTGCCAGCAGCCAAGCTGACAGGGATAGCAATCAGCCCCAGCATTTT
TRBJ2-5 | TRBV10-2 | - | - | CASSETARQVQETQYF | TGCGCCAGCAGTGAGACCGCGAGACAGGTCCAAGAGACCCAGTACTTC
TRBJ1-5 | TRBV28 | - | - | CASSLSEAPNQPQHF | TGTGCCAGCAGTTTAAGTGAGGCTCCCAATCAGCCCCAGCATTTT
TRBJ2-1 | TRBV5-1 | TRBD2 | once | CASSRGLAGEVVNEQFF | TGCGCCAGCAGCCGAGGACTAGCGGGAGAGGTGGTCAATGAGCAGTTCTTC
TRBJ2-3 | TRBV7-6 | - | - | CASSLDGEDTQYF | TGTGCCAGCAGCTTGGACGGGGAAGATACGCAGTATTTT
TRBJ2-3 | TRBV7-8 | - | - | CASSEAPGLPRFKQYF | TGTGCCAGCAGCGAGGCCCCGGGACTTCCCCGCTTTAAGCAGTATTTT
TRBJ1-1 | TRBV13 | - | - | CASRRPGVNTEAFF | TGTGCCAGCAGGCGACCGGGAGTGAACACTGAAGCTTTCTTT
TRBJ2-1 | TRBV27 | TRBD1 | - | CASSSQGANNEQFF | TGTGCCAGCAGTTCACAGGGGGCCAACAATGAGCAGTTCTTC